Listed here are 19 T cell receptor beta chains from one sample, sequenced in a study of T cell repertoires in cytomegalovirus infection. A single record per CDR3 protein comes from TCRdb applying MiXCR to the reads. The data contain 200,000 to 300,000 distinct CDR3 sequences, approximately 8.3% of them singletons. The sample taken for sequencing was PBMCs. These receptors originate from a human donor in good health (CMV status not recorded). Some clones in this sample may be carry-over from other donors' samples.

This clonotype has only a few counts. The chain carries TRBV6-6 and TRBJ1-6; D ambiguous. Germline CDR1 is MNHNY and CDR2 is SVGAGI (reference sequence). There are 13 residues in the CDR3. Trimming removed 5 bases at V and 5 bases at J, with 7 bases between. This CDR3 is CASSGLDNSPLHF. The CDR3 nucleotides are TGTGCCAGCAGTGGATTGGATAATTCACCCCTCCACTTT.

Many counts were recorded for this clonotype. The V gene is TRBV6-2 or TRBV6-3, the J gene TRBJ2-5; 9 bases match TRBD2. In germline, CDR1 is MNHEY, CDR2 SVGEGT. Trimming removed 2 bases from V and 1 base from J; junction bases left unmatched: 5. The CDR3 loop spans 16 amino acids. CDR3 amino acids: CASSYGGGGVQETQYF. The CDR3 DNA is TGTGCCAGCAGTTACGGAGGCGGGGGGGTCCAAGAGACCCAGTACTTC.

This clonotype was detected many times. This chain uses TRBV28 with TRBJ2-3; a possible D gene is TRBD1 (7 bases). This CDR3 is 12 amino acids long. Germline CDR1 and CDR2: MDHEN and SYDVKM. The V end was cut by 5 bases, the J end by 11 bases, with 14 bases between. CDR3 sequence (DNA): TGTGCCAGCAGTATCCGACAGGGAGGGCAGTATTTT. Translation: CASSIRQGGQYF.

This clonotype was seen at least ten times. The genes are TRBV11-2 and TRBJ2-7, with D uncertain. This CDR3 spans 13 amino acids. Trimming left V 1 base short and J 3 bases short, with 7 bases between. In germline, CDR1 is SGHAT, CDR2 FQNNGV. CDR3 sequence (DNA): TGTGCCAGCAGCTTAGTACGGCACTACGAGCAGTACTTC. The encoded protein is CASSLVRHYEQYF.

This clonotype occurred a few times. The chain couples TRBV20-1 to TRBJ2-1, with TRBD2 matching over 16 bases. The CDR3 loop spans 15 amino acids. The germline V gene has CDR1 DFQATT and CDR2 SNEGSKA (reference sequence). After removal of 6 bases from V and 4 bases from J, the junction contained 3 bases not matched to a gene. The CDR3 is CSAQGLAGGYNEQFF. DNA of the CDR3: TGCAGTGCCCAGGGACTAGCGGGAGGGTACAATGAGCAGTTCTTC.

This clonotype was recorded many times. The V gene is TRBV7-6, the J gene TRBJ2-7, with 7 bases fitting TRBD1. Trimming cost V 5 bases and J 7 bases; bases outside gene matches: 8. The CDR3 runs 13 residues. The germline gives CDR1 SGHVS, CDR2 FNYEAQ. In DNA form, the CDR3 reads TGTGCCAGCAGCAACGGACAGGCCGGGGAGCAGTACTTC. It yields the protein CASSNGQAGEQYF.

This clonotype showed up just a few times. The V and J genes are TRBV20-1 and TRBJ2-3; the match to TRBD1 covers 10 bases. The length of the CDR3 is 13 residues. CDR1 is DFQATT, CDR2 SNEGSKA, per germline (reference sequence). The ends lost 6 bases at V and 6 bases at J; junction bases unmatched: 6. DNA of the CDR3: TGCAGTGCCCGGGACAGGGGTTGGGATACGCAGTATTTT. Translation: CSARDRGWDTQYF.

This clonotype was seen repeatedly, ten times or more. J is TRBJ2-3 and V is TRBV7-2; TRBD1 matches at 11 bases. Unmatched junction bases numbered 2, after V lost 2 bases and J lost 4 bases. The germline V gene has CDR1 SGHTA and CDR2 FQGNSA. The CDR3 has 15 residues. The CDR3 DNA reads TGTGCCAGCAGCTTAAGGGGACAGGGGGCAGATACGCAGTATTTT. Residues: CASSLRGQGADTQYF.

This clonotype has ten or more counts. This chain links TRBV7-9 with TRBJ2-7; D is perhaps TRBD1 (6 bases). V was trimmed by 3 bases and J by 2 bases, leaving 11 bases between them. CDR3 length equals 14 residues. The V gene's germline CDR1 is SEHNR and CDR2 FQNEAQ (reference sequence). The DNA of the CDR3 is TGTGCCAGCAGCTTTTCCGGGACACCCTACGAGCAGTACTTC. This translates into CASSFSGTPYEQYF.

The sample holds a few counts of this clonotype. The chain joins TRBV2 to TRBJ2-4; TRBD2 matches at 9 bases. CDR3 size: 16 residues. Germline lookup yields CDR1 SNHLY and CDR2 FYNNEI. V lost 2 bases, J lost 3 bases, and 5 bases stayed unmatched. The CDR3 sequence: CASSELAGSVKNIQYF. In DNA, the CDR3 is TGTGCCAGCAGTGAACTAGCGGGGAGTGTCAAAAACATTCAGTACTTC.

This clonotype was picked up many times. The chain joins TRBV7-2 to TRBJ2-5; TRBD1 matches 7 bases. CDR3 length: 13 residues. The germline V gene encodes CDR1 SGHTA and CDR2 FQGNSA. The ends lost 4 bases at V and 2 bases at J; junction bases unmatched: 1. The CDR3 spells CASSSTGQETQYF. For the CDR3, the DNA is TGTGCCAGCAGCTCGACAGGGCAAGAGACCCAGTACTTC.

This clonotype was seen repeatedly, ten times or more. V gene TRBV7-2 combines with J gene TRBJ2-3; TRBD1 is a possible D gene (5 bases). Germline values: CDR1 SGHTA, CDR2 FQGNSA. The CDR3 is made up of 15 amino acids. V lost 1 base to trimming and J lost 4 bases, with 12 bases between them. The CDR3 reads CASSLGPSRADTQYF. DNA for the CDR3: TGTGCCAGCAGCTTAGGCCCCTCCAGGGCAGATACGCAGTATTTT.

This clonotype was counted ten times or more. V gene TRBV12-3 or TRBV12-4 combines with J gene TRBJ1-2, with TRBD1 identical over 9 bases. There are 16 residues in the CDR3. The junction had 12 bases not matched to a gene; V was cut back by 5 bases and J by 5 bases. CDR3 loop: CASSQDRGEGGYGYTF. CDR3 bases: TGTGCCAGCAGTCAGGACAGGGGAGAGGGTGGGTATGGCTACACCTTC.

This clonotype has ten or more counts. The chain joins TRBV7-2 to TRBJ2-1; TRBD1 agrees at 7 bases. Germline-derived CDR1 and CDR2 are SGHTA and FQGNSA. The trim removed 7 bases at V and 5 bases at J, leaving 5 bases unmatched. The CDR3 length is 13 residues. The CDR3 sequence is CASNRGLDNEQFF. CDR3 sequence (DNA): TGTGCCAGCAACAGGGGCTTAGACAATGAGCAGTTCTTC.

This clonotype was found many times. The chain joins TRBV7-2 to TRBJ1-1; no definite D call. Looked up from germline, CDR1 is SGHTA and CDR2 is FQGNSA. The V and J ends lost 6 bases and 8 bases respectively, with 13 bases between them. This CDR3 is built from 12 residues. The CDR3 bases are TGTGCCAGCAGGCTTGACACGCCAGAAGCTTTCTTT. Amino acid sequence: CASRLDTPEAFF.

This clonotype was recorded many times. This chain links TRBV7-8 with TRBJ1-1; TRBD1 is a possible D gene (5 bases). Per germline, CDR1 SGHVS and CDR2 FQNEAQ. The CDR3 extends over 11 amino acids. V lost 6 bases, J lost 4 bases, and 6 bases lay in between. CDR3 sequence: CASSGATEAFF. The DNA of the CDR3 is TGTGCCAGCAGTGGGGCCACTGAAGCTTTCTTT.

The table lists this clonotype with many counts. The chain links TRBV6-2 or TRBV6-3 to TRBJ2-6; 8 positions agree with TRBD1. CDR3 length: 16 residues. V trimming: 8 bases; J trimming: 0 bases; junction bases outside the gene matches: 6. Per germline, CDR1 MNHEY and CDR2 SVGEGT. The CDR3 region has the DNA TGTGCCAGCCTGGGACAGGCATTCTCTGGGGCCAACGTCCTGACTTTC. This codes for CASLGQAFSGANVLTF.

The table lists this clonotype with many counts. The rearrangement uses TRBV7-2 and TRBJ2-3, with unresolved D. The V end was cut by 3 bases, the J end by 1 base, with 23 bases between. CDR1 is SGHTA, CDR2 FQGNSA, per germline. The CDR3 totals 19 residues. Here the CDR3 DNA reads TGTGCCAGCAGCTTTCCGGAGACGCTTTTCCGGGTGGGCACAGATACGCAGTATTTT. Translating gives CASSFPETLFRVGTDTQYF.

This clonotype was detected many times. CDR3 protein: CASRLGGPNTGELFF. As DNA, the CDR3 is TGTGCCAGCAGGCTAGGAGGCCCAAACACCGGGGAGCTGTTTTTT. The chain carries TRBV7-9 and TRBJ2-2, with D perhaps TRBD2 (5 bases). Germline-derived CDR1 and CDR2 are SEHNR and FQNEAQ (reference sequence). The CDR3 totals 15 residues. V lost 6 bases to trimming and J lost 2 bases, with 13 bases between them.